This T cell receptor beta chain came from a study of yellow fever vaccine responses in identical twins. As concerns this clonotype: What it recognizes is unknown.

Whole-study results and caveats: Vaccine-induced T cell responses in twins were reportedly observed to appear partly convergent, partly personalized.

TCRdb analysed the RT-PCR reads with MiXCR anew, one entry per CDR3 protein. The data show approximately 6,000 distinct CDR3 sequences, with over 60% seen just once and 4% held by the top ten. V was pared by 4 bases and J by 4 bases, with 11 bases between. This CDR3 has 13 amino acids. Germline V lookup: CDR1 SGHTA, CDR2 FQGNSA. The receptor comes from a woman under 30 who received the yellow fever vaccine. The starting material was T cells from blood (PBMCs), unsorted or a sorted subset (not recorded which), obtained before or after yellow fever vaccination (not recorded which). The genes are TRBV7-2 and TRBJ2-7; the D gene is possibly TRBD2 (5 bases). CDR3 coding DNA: TGTGCCAGCAGCTCATCTGGACTGTACGAGCAGTACTTC. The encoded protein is CASSSSGLYEQYF.